Detailed here is one T cell receptor beta chain. The data originate from a study of tissue T cells after allogeneic stem cell transplantation. Generated by immunoSEQ multiplex PCR, the TCRdb table keeps only in-frame clones and is missing some. The sample records 25,000 to 35,000 clones, roughly 87% being singletons. CDR3 length: 16 amino acids. The V gene end was trimmed by 6 bases and the J gene end by 3 bases; junction bases not matched to a gene: 10. Germline lookup yields CDR1 MGHRA and CDR2 YSYEKL. The V call is TRBV4-1, the J call TRBJ2-2; 7 bases map to TRBD1. The receptor comes from a woman aged 18-49 years who later had graft-versus-host disease after an allogeneic stem cell transplant. The sample in question was blood, obtained before transplantation. CDR3: CASRQTDRADTGELFF. As DNA, the CDR3 is TGCGCCAGCAGACAAACCGACAGGGCGGACACCGGGGAGCTGTTTTTT.